This T cell receptor beta chain appears in the sequencing data of a study of Graves' ophthalmopathy and Graves' hyperthyroidism. The CDR3 contains 14 residues. Germline values: CDR1 SGHAT, CDR2 FQNNGV. Deletions cut 0 bases from V and 3 bases from J, with 9 bases between. RNA transcripts served as template for amplifying TCR beta CDR3 sequences. HTBI-primed RT-PCR formed the first round, and a multiplex PCR formed the second. TCRdb analysed the multiplex PCR reads with MiXCR anew, one entry per CDR3 protein. The sample has about 210,000 distinct CDR3 sequences, about 32% seen once. Uncontrolled infections, pregnancy, lactation or other autoimmune diseases led to patient exclusion. As diagnostic evidence, clinical symptoms, serum thyroxine, TRAb, thyroid ultrasound and orbital computed tomography were relied upon. This clonotype was picked up many times.

Sequencing was done on a sample of peripheral blood. The source is a man aged 50 to 60 with Graves' ophthalmopathy. The chain carries TRBV11-2 and TRBJ2-7; no clear D gene. CDR3: CASSLDHKFYEQYF. CDR3 nucleotides: TGTGCCAGCAGCTTAGATCACAAATTCTACGAGCAGTACTTC.